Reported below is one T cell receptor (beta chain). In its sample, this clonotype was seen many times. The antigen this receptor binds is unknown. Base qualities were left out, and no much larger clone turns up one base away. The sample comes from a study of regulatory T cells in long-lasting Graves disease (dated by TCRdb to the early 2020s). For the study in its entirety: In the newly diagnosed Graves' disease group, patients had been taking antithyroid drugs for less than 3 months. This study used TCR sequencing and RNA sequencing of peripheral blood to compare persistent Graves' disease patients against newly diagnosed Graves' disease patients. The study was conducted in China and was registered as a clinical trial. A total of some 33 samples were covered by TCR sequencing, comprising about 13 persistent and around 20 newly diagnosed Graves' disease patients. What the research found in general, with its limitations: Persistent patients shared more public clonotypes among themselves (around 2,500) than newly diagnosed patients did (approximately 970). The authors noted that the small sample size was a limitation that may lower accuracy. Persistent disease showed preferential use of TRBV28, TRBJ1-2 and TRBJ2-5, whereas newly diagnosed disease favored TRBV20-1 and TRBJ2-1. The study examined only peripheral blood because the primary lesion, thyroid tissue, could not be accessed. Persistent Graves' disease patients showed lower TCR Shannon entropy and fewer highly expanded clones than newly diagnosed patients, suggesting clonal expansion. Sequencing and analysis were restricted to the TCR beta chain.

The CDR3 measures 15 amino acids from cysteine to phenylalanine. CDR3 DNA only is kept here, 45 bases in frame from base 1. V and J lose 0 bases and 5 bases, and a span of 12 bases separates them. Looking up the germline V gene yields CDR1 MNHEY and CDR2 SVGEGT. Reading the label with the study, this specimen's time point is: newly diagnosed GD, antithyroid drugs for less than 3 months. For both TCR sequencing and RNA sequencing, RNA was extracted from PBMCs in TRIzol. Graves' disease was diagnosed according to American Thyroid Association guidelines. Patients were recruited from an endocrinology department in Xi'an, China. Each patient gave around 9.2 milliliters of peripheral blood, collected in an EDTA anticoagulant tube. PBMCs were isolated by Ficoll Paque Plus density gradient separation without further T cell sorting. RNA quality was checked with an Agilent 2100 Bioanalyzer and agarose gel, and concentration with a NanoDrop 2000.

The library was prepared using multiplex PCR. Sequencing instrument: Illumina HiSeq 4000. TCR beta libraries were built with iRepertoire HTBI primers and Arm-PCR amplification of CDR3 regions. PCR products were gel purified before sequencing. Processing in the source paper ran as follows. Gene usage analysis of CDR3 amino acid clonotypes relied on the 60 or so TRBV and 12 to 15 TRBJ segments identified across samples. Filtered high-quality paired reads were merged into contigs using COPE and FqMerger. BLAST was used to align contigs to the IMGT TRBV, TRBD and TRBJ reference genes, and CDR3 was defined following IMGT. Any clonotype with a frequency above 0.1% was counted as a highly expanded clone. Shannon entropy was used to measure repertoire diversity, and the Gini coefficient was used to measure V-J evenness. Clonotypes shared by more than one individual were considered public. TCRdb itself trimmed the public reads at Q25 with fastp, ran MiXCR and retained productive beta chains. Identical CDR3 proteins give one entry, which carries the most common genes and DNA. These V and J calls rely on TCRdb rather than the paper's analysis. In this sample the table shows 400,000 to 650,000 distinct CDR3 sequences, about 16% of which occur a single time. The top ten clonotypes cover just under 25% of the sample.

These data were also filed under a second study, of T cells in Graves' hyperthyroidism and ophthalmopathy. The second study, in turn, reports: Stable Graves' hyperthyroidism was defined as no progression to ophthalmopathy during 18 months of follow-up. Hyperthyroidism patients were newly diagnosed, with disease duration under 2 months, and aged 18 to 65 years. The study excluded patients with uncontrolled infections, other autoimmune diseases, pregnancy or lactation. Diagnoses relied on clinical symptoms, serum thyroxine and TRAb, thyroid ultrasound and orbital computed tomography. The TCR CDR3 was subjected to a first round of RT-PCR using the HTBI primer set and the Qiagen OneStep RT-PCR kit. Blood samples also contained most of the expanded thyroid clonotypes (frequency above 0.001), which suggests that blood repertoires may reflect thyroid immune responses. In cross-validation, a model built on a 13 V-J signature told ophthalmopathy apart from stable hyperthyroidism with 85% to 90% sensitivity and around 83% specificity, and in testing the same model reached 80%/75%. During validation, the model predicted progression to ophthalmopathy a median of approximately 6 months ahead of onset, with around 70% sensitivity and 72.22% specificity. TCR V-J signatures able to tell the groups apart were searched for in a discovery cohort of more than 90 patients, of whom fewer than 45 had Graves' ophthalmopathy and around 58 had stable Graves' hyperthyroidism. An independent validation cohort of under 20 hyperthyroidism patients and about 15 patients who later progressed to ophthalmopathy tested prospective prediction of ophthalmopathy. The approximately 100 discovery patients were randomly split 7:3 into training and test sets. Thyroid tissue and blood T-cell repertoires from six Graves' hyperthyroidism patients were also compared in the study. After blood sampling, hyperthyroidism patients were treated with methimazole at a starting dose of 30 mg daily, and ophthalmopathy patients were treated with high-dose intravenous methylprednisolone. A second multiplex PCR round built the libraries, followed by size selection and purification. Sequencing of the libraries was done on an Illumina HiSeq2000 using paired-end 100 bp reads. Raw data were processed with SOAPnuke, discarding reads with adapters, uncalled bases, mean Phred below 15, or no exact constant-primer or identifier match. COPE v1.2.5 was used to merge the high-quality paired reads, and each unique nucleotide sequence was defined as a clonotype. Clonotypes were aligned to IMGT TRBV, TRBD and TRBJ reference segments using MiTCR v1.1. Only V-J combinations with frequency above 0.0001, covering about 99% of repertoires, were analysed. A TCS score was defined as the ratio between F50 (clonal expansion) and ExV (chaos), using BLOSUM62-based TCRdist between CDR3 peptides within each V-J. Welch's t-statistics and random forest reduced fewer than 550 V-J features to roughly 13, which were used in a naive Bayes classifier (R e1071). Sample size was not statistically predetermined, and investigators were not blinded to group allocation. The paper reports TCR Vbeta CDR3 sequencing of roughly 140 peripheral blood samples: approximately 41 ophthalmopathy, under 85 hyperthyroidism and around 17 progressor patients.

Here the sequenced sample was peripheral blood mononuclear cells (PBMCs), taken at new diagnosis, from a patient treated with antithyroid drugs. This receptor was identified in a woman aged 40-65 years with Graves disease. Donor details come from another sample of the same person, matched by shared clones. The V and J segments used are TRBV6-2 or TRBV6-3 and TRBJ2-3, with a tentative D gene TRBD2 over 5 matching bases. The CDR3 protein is CASSYSPYAGDTQYF. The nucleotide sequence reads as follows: TGTGCCAGCAGTTACTCTCCATACGCGGGAGATACGCAGTATTTT.